This T cell receptor (beta chain) was obtained from a study of shared clonotypes between healthy human individuals. When replicate PCRs were run on sorted subsets, they used about 220 ng DNA, 30,000 to 35,000 T cell genomes. The protocol was immunoSEQ multiplex PCR, while the TCRdb copy is restricted to in-frame clones and leaves out a portion. The data hold around 690,000 clones, with 90% observed a single time. The sequence was obtained from a man aged 18 to 35 in good health. Some clones in this sample may be carry-over from other donors' samples. The specimen sequenced was memory CD8+ T cells from PBMCs. The subset here: CD45RO+ cells pooled with CCR7-negative TemRA cells.

CDR3 region: CASSVRGNENTEAFF. CDR3 coding DNA: TGTGCCAGCAGCGTAAGGGGGAACGAGAACACTGAAGCTTTCTTT. The chain employs TRBV9 and TRBJ1-1; D is possibly TRBD1 (6 bases). Per germline, CDR1 SGDLS and CDR2 YYNGEE. Trimming removed 1 base at V and 1 base at J, with 11 bases between. The CDR3 has 15 amino acids. Using reference TRBV9 and TRBJ1-1 for the parts outside the CDR3, the full variable domain is DSGVTQTPKHLITATGQRVTLRCSPRSGDLSVYWYQQSLDQGLQFLIQYYNGEERAKGNILERFSAQQFPDLHSELNLSSLELGDSALYFCASSVRGNENTEAFFGQGTRLTVV.